The 14 T cell receptor beta chains below were found in one sample sequenced in a study of early T cells in non-severe SARS-CoV-2 infection listed by TCRdb under 2021. Library construction relied on 5' RACE. Sequenced on a NextSeq 500. In-frame beta chains were kept once TCRdb had trimmed the public reads at Q25 with fastp and called clones with MiXCR. Every entry covers one CDR3 protein and lists the most common genes and DNA from its rows. The sample yields some 71,000 distinct CDR3 sequences; approximately 12% were counted once. The ten biggest clones cover 6% to 7% of the sample. Sequencing was done on a sample of whole blood. All receptors come from an adult who was a healthcare worker with PCR-confirmed SARS-CoV-2 infection or an uninfected control (not recorded which).

Comments on this clonotype: A read error is possible here, since a much larger clone lies one base away. The CDR3: CTSSLDAGSDTQYF. The CDR3 DNA reads TGTACCAGCAGCTTAGATGCGGGTTCAGATACGCAGTATTTT. The J gene is TRBJ2-3, the V gene TRBV7-2, with D maybe TRBD2 (5 bases). The CDR3 consists of 14 residues. V lost 1 base and J 4 bases, leaving 9 bases between the germline ends. Germline V gives CDR1 SGHTA, CDR2 FQGNSA. Using reference TRBV7-2 and TRBJ2-3 for the parts outside the CDR3, the full variable domain is GAGVSQSPSNKVTEKGKDVELRCDPISGHTALYWYRQSLGQGLEFLIYFQGNSAPDKSGLPSDRFSAERTGGSVSTLTIQRTQQEDSAVYLCTSSLDAGSDTQYFGPGTRLTVL.

This clonotype was detected only a few times. The V and J genes are TRBV12-3 or TRBV12-4 and TRBJ2-5; D possibly uses TRBD1 or TRBD2 (5 bases each). The V end was cut by 5 bases, the J end by 12 bases, with 16 bases between. The CDR3 totals 12 residues. CDR3 protein: CASSPGTLGEYF. The CDR3 bases are TGTGCCAGCAGTCCCGGGACCCTAGGGGAGTACTTC.

Many counts were recorded for this clonotype. The chain joins TRBV3-1 to TRBJ1-4; 7 positions match TRBD1. Germline assignment: CDR1 LGHDT and CDR2 YNNKEL (reference sequence). V trimming: 4 bases; J trimming: 4 bases; junction bases outside the gene matches: 6. The CDR3 loop spans 15 amino acids. In DNA form, the CDR3 reads TGTGCCAGCAGCCTACGGGACAGCTTTAATGAAAAACTGTTTTTT. This codes for CASSLRDSFNEKLFF.

This chain uses TRBV5-1 with TRBJ1-2, with 10 bases lining up with TRBD1. The CDR3 is 14 residues long. Germline assignment: CDR1 SGHRS and CDR2 YFSETQ. V dropped 4 bases and J dropped 8; count of bases not matched to a gene: 8. DNA for the CDR3: TGCGCCAGCAGCCCCGGGACAGGGGATATCGGCTACACCTTC. Its protein is CASSPGTGDIGYTF.

This clonotype was seen more than once but under ten times. The chain employs TRBV7-9 and TRBJ1-2; D unclear. This CDR3 is built from 12 residues. V gave up 5 bases and J gave up 4 bases, with 8 bases separating them. Per the germline V gene, CDR1 is SEHNR and CDR2 is FQNEAQ (reference sequence). This CDR3 reads CASSRDFYGYTF. CDR3 bases: TGTGCCAGCAGCAGGGATTTCTATGGCTACACCTTC.

This clonotype has ten or more counts. V gene TRBV10-1 combines with J gene TRBJ1-5, with a weak D call TRBD1 (5 bases). CDR3 length: 12 residues. Germline V gives CDR1 WNHNN, CDR2 SYGVQD (reference sequence). V dropped 3 bases and J dropped 7 bases, with 7 bases sitting between them. The CDR3 region has the DNA TGCGCCAGCAGTGATAGGGGCCAGCCCCAGCATTTT. Its protein product is CASSDRGQPQHF.

This clonotype was found many times. This chain uses TRBV9 with TRBJ2-3; 10 bases agree with TRBD2. Germline V lookup: CDR1 SGDLS, CDR2 YYNGEE. The CDR3 loop spans 17 amino acids. With V trimmed by 2 bases and J by 1 base, 7 bases remained unmatched. As DNA, the CDR3 is TGTGCCAGCAGCGTCGACTTAGCGGGGGGCGGCACAGATACGCAGTATTTT. It translates to CASSVDLAGGGTDTQYF.

A few counts support this clonotype. This chain links TRBV28 with TRBJ2-7; no reliable D call. The CDR3 runs 14 residues. Germline lookup yields CDR1 MDHEN and CDR2 SYDVKM. Trimming removed 5 bases from V and 9 bases from J, with 20 bases in between. In DNA, the CDR3 is TGTGCCAGCAGTCTACGGAGTCCGAGTTCCTGGCAGTACTTC. Amino acids: CASSLRSPSSWQYF.

This clonotype was observed many times. J is TRBJ2-1 and V is TRBV5-5; no clear D gene. CDR1 and CDR2 (germline): SGHKS, YYEKEE (reference sequence). The CDR3 has 15 residues. Trimming shortened V by 1 base and J by 5 bases, and 13 bases separated the two germline ends. CDR3 sequence reads: CASSLIAVNNNEQFF. The CDR3 DNA follows: TGTGCCAGCAGCTTGATCGCCGTCAATAACAATGAGCAGTTCTTC.

There are many counts of this clonotype. The chain joins TRBV7-2 to TRBJ2-1; the D gene is possibly TRBD2 (5 bases). Germline loops: CDR1 SGHTA, CDR2 FQGNSA. This CDR3 is 13 amino acids long. The V gene lost 8 bases and the J gene lost 4 bases, with 12 bases spanning the gap. The CDR3 bases are TGTGCCAGCGGCCCCCGGGGATACAATGAGCAGTTCTTC. This sequence encodes CASGPRGYNEQFF.

This clonotype occurred many times. The chain carries TRBV7-3 and TRBJ2-1, with 8 bases identical to TRBD2. The CDR3 loop spans 15 amino acids. The V and J ends lost 3 bases and 5 bases, in that order; junction bases with no gene match: 6. Germline lookup yields CDR1 SGHTA and CDR2 FQGTGA. CDR3 coding DNA: TGTGCCAGCAGCTTTTTAAGCGGGGGAAACAATGAGCAGTTCTTC. It yields the protein CASSFLSGGNNEQFF.

This clonotype showed up many times. This chain uses TRBV7-8 with TRBJ1-6; D is ambiguous. The V gene's germline CDR1 is SGHVS and CDR2 FQNEAQ. V was pared by 2 bases and J by 5 bases, with 10 bases between. The CDR3 is 15 residues long. CDR3 nucleotides: TGTGCCAGCAGCTTATTGGTCGGGGATAATTCACCCCTCCACTTT. Amino acid sequence: CASSLLVGDNSPLHF.

This clonotype has a count of ten or more. The genes are TRBV4-1 and TRBJ2-1, with a weak D call TRBD2 (5 bases). The V gene's germline CDR1 is MGHRA and CDR2 YSYEKL. The CDR3 covers 16 residues. Trimming removed 0 bases at V and 5 bases at J, with 14 bases between. The DNA for the CDR3 is TGCGCCAGCAGCCAAGATCTTACTGGAGGTCACAATGAGCAGTTCTTC. Protein product: CASSQDLTGGHNEQFF.

V gene TRBV12-3 or TRBV12-4 combines with J gene TRBJ2-6, with unresolved D. CDR3 size: 12 residues. The V and J ends lost 11 bases and 1 base respectively, with 6 bases between them. This CDR3 is CAAQSGANVLTF. CDR3 in DNA: TGTGCCGCCCAATCTGGGGCCAACGTCCTGACTTTC.